Below are 12 T cell receptor beta chains sequenced from a single sample in a study of blood T cell repertoires in COVID-19. Profiling relied on immunoSEQ multiplex PCR, and the TCRdb table lists in-frame clones only, not all of them. The repertoire holds around 9,500 clones, approximately 78% seen once, with roughly 24% in the top ten. The sequenced material came from peripheral blood. These receptors were collected from a man aged 55 to 70 with active COVID-19.

The chain's CDR3 is CASSWRGSSYEQYF. In nucleotides, the CDR3 is TGTGCCAGCAGCTGGAGAGGATCCTCCTACGAGCAGTACTTC. The chain recombines TRBV6-2 or TRBV6-3 with TRBJ2-7; D not certain. Deletions cut 6 bases from V and 0 bases from J, with 12 bases between. Germline V gene sequence: CDR1 MNHEY, CDR2 SVGEGT. CDR3 length: 14 residues.

The J gene is TRBJ2-7, the V gene TRBV2; TRBD2 matches 7 bases. The CDR3 is 11 residues long. Trimming cost V 11 bases and J 7 bases; bases outside gene matches: 8. Germline assignment: CDR1 SNHLY and CDR2 FYNNEI. The CDR3 protein is CAGGDPKEQYF. The CDR3 coding sequence is TGTGCCGGGGGGGACCCGAAGGAGCAGTACTTC. Full variable domain (remainder filled in from reference TRBV2 and TRBJ2-7): EPEVTQTPSHQVTQMGQEVILRCVPISNHLYFYWYRQILGQKVEFLVSFYNNEISEKSEIFDDQFSVERPDGSNFTLKIRSTKLEDSAMYFCAGGDPKEQYFGPGTRLTVT.

This sequence joins TRBV5-1 and TRBJ2-2; 7 nucleotides agree with TRBD2. Germline values: CDR1 SGHRS, CDR2 YFSETQ. The V and J ends lost 0 bases and 6 bases, in that order; junction bases with no gene match: 5. This CDR3 comprises 15 residues. CDR3 protein: CASSLEGGPAGELFF. The DNA for the CDR3 is TGCGCCAGCAGCTTGGAGGGAGGGCCCGCCGGGGAGCTGTTTTTT.

This rearrangement joins TRBV7-2 to TRBJ2-5, with D perhaps matching TRBD1 (5 bases). The length of the CDR3 is 13 residues. Germline CDR1 SGHTA, CDR2 FQGNSA. V lost 6 bases and J 2 bases, leaving 10 bases between the germline ends. CDR3 in amino acids: CASRRQTQETQYF. The CDR3 DNA is TGTGCCAGCAGGAGACAGACTCAAGAGACCCAGTACTTC.

This clone was found once. The CDR3 nucleotides read TGTGCCAGCAGCCGGGGGACAGGGGTTTCTTCACCCCTCCACTTT. This translates into CASSRGTGVSSPLHF. The chain joins TRBV7-8 to TRBJ1-6; TRBD1 matches at 10 bases. After removal of 5 bases from V and 9 bases from J, the junction contained 7 bases not matched to a gene. The CDR3 spans 15 residues. CDR1 and CDR2 (germline): SGHVS, FQNEAQ.

This clone has just a few counts. This chain links TRBV20-1 with TRBJ1-1, with D possibly matching TRBD1 (6 bases). The CDR3 is made up of 14 amino acids. Germline CDR1 DFQATT, CDR2 SNEGSKA (reference sequence). The ends were cut back, 3 bases at V and 11 bases at J, with 22 bases in the middle. CDR3 region: CSASGVGAEVGAFF. Written as DNA, the CDR3 is TGCAGTGCTAGTGGAGTGGGGGCCGAGGTAGGGGCTTTCTTT.

CDR3 sequence: CASSRTGGTNEKLFF. The CDR3, as DNA: TGTGCCAGCAGTCGCACAGGCGGCACTAATGAAAAACTGTTTTTT. The chain recombines TRBV27 with TRBJ1-4; TRBD1 is a possible D gene (5 bases). Per the germline V gene, CDR1 is MNHEY and CDR2 is SMNVEV (reference sequence). The germline V and J ends were trimmed by 5 bases and 2 bases, with 12 bases remaining between them. The length of the CDR3 is 15 residues.

V usage is TRBV5-8 and J usage is TRBJ1-3; no clear D. The CDR3 length is 13 residues. The V and J ends lost 5 bases and 2 bases respectively, with 8 bases between them. The germline gives CDR1 SGHTS, CDR2 YDEGEE. The CDR3 bases are TGTGCCAGCAGACCTAGAACTGGAAACACCATATATTTT. The encoded protein is CASRPRTGNTIYF.

The rearrangement uses TRBV7-9 and TRBJ1-2; 10 bases are a match to TRBD1. Germline assignment: CDR1 SEHNR and CDR2 FQNEAQ (reference sequence). The CDR3 has 15 amino acids. V was clipped by 5 bases and J by 4 bases; unmatched bases: 7. The CDR3 sequence is CASSPTGGGVYGYTF. In DNA, the CDR3 is TGTGCCAGCAGCCCGACAGGGGGCGGCGTCTATGGCTACACCTTC.

V usage is TRBV4-1 and J usage is TRBJ2-4; D unresolved. The germline gives CDR1 MGHRA, CDR2 YSYEKL. Trimming cost V 0 bases and J 2 bases, with 14 bases left between them. This CDR3 has 17 residues. CDR3 nucleotide sequence: TGCGCCAGCAGCCAAGACCGGCTAGGTCTCTCCAAAAACATTCAGTACTTC. The encoded protein is CASSQDRLGLSKNIQYF.

The CDR3 nucleotides read TGTGCCAGTAGTATAGAAAACAGGGGGTACCACGAGCAGTACTTC. Amino acids: CASSIENRGYHEQYF. The rearrangement joins TRBV19 to TRBJ2-7, with 8 bases identical to TRBD1. This CDR3 has 15 amino acids. V dropped 0 bases and J dropped 5; count of bases not matched to a gene: 6. Per germline, CDR1 LNHDA and CDR2 SQIVND (reference sequence).

Here the CDR3 reads CASKEYRGQETQYF. The DNA for the CDR3 is TGTGCCAGTAAGGAATACAGGGGGCAAGAGACCCAGTACTTC. The chain uses TRBV6-6 and TRBJ2-5; 8 nucleotides align to TRBD1. With V trimmed by 9 bases and J by 2 bases, 8 bases remained unmatched. Germline V lookup: CDR1 MNHNY, CDR2 SVGAGI (reference sequence). The CDR3 has 14 residues.